In this sample, the clone carrying this T cell receptor (beta chain) is medium-sized. Its antigen is still unknown. Time point noted: sample taken at primary tumor resection. The data derive from a study of spatial heterogeneity in lung cancer. Germline assignment: CDR1 SGHTS and CDR2 YDEGEE. Trimming stripped 3 bases from V and 6 bases from J, with 12 bases between. CDR3 length equals 13 residues. Whole-study results and caveats: There was tracking of ubiquitous and regional nonsynonymous mutations by the respective counts of ubiquitous and regional expanded TCRs. Tumor mutation count correlated with how many alpha and beta TCRs expanded intratumorally.

TCRdb recomputed calls from the 5' RACE reads with MiXCR, one row per CDR3 protein. The sample contains under 4,000 distinct CDR3 sequences, 9.2% of which appear only once. The sequenced sample was lung tumor tissue, obtained at surgery. The chain uses TRBV5-8 and TRBJ1-1, with D tentatively TRBD1 (5 bases). The TCR originated in a male donor with early-stage non-small cell lung cancer. CDR3 sequence (DNA): TGTGCCAGCAGCTCCAGTCCAGGGTCTGAAGCTTTCTTT. It specifies CASSSSPGSEAFF.